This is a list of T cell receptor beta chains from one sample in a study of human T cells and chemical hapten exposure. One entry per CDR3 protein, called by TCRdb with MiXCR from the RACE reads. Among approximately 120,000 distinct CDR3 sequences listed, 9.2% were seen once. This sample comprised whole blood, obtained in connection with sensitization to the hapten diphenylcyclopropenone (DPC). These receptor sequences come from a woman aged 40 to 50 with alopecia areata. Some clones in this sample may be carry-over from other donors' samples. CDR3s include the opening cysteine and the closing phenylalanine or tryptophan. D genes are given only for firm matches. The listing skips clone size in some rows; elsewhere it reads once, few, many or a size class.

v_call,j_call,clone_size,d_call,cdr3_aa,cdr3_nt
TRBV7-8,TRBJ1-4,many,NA,CASSPWGRGEKLFF,TGTGCCAGCAGTCCTTGGGGCAGAGGTGAAAAACTGTTTTTT
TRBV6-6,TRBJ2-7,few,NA,CASRSDRTYEQYF,TGTGCCAGCAGATCCGACAGGACCTACGAGCAGTACTTC
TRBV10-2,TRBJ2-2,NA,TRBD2,CARSSGGSTGELFF,TGCGCCCGTTCTAGCGGGGGGAGCACCGGGGAGCTGTTTTTT
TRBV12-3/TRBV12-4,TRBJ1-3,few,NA,CASRSWGNTIYF,TGTGCCAGCAGGTCTTGGGGAAACACCATATATTTT
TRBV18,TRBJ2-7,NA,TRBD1,CASSPGTGGVYEQYF,TGTGCCAGCTCACCGGGGACAGGGGGCGTCTACGAGCAGTACTTC
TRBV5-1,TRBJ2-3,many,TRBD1,CASQTGGIGDTQYF,TGCGCCAGTCAGACAGGGGGCATAGGAGATACGCAGTATTTT
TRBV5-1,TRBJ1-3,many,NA,CASSLDWSSGNTIYF,TGCGCCAGCAGCTTGGATTGGAGCTCTGGAAACACCATATATTTT
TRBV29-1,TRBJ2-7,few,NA,CSVGAGTPYEQYF,TGCAGCGTTGGTGCAGGGACTCCCTACGAGCAGTACTTC
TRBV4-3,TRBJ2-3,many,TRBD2,CASSRGLAGMDTQYF,TGCGCCAGCAGCCGGGGACTAGCGGGGATGGATACGCAGTATTTT
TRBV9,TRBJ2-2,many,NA,CASSSRATGELFF,TGTGCCAGCAGCAGCCGGGCGACCGGGGAGCTGTTTTTT
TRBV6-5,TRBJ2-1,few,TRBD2,CASSSTSGGAAEQFF,TGTGCCAGCAGTTCCACTAGCGGGGGGGCCGCTGAGCAGTTCTTC
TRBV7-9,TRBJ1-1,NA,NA,CASSPDRTMNTEAFF,TGTGCCAGCAGCCCCGACCGGACAATGAACACTGAAGCTTTCTTT
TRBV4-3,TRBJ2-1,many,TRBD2,CASSPSGGAHNEQFF,TGCGCCAGCAGCCCTAGCGGGGGGGCTCATAATGAGCAGTTCTTC
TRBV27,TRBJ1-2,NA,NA,CASRPPQNNYGYTF,TGTGCCAGCAGGCCTCCTCAAAATAACTATGGCTACACCTTC